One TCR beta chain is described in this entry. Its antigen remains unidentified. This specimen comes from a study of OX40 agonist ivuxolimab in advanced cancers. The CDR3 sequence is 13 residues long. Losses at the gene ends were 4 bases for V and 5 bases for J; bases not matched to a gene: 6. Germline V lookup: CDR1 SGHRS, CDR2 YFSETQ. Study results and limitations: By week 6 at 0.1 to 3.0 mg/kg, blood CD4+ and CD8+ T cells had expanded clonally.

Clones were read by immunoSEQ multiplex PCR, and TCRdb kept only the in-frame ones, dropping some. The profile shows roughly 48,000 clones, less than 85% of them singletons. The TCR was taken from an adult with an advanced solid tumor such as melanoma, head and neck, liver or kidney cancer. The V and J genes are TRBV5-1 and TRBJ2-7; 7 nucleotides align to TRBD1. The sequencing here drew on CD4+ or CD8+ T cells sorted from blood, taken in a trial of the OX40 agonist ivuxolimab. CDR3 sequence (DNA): TGCGCCAGCAGCGGACCCGACAGGGACGAGCAGTACTTC. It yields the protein CASSGPDRDEQYF.